The 27 T cell receptor beta chains reported below all come from one sample, sequenced in a study of blood T cell repertoires in COVID-19. Clones were read by immunoSEQ multiplex PCR, and TCRdb kept only the in-frame ones, dropping some. Of tens of thousands of clones in the sample, roughly 80% were seen once. Sequencing input: peripheral blood. The source of these receptors is a woman aged 45-59 years with active or convalescent COVID-19.

This clone was counted only a few times. This chain links TRBV9 with TRBJ2-3; TRBD2 aligns across 10 bases. This CDR3 has 15 amino acids. Germline V gene lookup returns CDR1 SGDLS and CDR2 YYNGEE. Unmatched junction bases numbered 6, after V lost 4 bases and J lost 4 bases. CDR3 DNA: TGTGCCAGCAGCCGCCCTAGCGGGAGACCAGATACGCAGTATTTT. Protein product: CASSRPSGRPDTQYF.

This chain links TRBV5-1 with TRBJ2-1; unclear D gene. V lost 0 bases and J 2 bases, leaving 9 bases between the germline ends. The CDR3 is 15 residues long. The germline gives CDR1 SGHRS, CDR2 YFSETQ. The CDR3 loop is CASSLAVDTYNEQFF. The CDR3 DNA is TGCGCCAGCAGCTTGGCCGTCGACACCTACAATGAGCAGTTCTTC.

The rearrangement uses TRBV7-8 and TRBJ2-2; unclear D gene. The CDR3 spans 13 residues. CDR1 is SGHVS, CDR2 FQNEAQ, per germline. Trimming took 1 base from V and 4 from J, leaving 4 bases between them. The CDR3 loop is CASSLDLTGELFF. The CDR3 bases are TGTGCCAGCAGCTTAGATCTCACCGGGGAGCTGTTTTTT.

CDR3 coding DNA: TGTGCCAGCAGCCGCCCGGACAGGGTCTATGGCTACACCTTC. Translation: CASSRPDRVYGYTF. J is TRBJ1-2 and V is TRBV28; 8 positions match TRBD1. The CDR3 is 14 amino acids. Germline assignment: CDR1 MDHEN and CDR2 SYDVKM. J lost 4 bases, V lost 6 bases, and 7 bases had no gene match.

This chain links TRBV5-1 with TRBJ1-1; D not resolved. Germline CDR1 SGHRS, CDR2 YFSETQ. The CDR3 extends over 14 amino acids. Trimming cost V 5 bases and J 3 bases, with 14 bases left between them. The CDR3 DNA reads TGCGCCAGCAGTCGGGGTCCCGGGGACACTGAAGCTTTCTTT. Protein: CASSRGPGDTEAFF.

V gene TRBV6-5 combines with J gene TRBJ1-5; D not resolved. Germline CDR1 is MNHEY and CDR2 is SVGAGI. Trimming took off 5 bases at V and 6 bases at J, with 11 bases between the two ends. The CDR3 consists of 13 residues. CDR3 residues: CASSRERAQPQHF. The CDR3 nucleotides are TGTGCCAGCAGTAGAGAGAGGGCTCAGCCCCAGCATTTT.

The chain has TRBV28 and TRBJ2-4, with 10 bases fitting TRBD1. CDR1 and CDR2 from the germline V gene are MDHEN and SYDVKM. The CDR3 has 18 amino acids. V shed 6 bases, J shed 3 bases, and the junction held 14 bases outside the gene matches. The CDR3 spells CASRRPGTGVGNKNIQYF. CDR3 DNA sequence: TGTGCCAGCAGGCGTCCCGGGACAGGGGTTGGGAACAAAAACATTCAGTACTTC.

The chain carries TRBV28 and TRBJ2-7; TRBD2 might be the D (6 bases). The CDR3 is made up of 14 amino acids. The germline V gene encodes CDR1 MDHEN and CDR2 SYDVKM. The V and J ends lost 2 bases and 0 bases respectively, with 8 bases between them. The CDR3 DNA follows: TGTGCCAGCAGTTTAGCGGGAAGCTCCTACGAGCAGTACTTC. This encodes CASSLAGSSYEQYF.

The CDR3 reads CASSLQGAGAAETQYF. For the CDR3, the DNA is TGTGCCAGCAGCTTACAGGGGGCCGGGGCAGCGGAGACCCAGTACTTC. The chain joins TRBV11-2 to TRBJ2-5, with TRBD1 matching over 8 bases. The CDR3 has 16 residues. Germline V gene data show CDR1 as SGHAT and CDR2 as FQNNGV. V lost 2 bases and J lost 5; bases outside the gene matches: 10.

The V gene is TRBV5-1, the J gene TRBJ2-3, with D possibly being TRBD2 (7 bases). Germline V lookup: CDR1 SGHRS, CDR2 YFSETQ. Trimming shortened V by 0 bases and J by 5 bases, and 16 bases separated the two germline ends. CDR3 length: 16 residues. The CDR3 DNA sequence: TGCGCCAGCAGCTTGGTTGGGGGGGCTCTGCTAGATACGCAGTATTTT. It translates to CASSLVGGALLDTQYF.

This sequence joins TRBV15 and TRBJ2-1; 7 bases match TRBD2. Germline trimming cut 3 bases from V and 7 bases from J; bases unmatched to any gene: 6. Germline CDR1 LNHNV, CDR2 YYDKDF (reference sequence). The CDR3 is made up of 14 amino acids. This chain's CDR3 is CATSSGRVGNEQFF. The CDR3 DNA is TGTGCCACCAGCAGTGGGAGGGTTGGGAATGAGCAGTTCTTC.

The V and J genes are TRBV7-9 and TRBJ1-6; 10 nucleotides match TRBD1. The trim removed 6 bases at V and 8 bases at J, leaving 4 bases unmatched. CDR1 and CDR2 (germline): SEHNR, FQNEAQ (reference sequence). The CDR3 extends over 14 amino acids. The chain's CDR3 is CASRTTGGDSPLHF. In DNA, the CDR3 is TGTGCCAGCAGGACGACAGGGGGCGATTCACCCCTCCACTTT.

The chain combines TRBV27 with TRBJ1-2; 8 bases line up with TRBD1. CDR1 is MNHEY, CDR2 SMNVEV, per germline (reference sequence). The CDR3 is made up of 15 amino acids. With 6 bases clipped from V and 7 bases from J, the junction kept 13 bases outside the gene matches. The chain's CDR3 is CASRISGGSSFGYTF. As DNA, the CDR3 is TGTGCCAGCAGGATCTCAGGGGGCTCGAGTTTTGGCTACACCTTC.

J is TRBJ2-5 and V is TRBV30; 10 positions agree with TRBD2. Germline V lookup: CDR1 GTSNPN, CDR2 SVGIG (reference sequence). CDR3 length: 15 amino acids. The trim removed 2 bases at V and 5 bases at J, leaving 8 bases unmatched. CDR3 bases: TGTGCCTGGAGTCGGCTAGCGGGAGTAGGGGAGACCCAGTACTTC. Its protein product is CAWSRLAGVGETQYF.

This clone was counted many times. V is TRBV6-5 and J is TRBJ1-2, with TRBD1 as a possible D gene (5 bases). Trimming removed 6 bases at V and 5 bases at J, with 16 bases between. The CDR3 sequence is 14 residues long. The germline gives CDR1 MNHEY, CDR2 SVGAGI. The CDR3 loop is CASSAFGGKYGYTF. Written as DNA, the CDR3 is TGTGCCAGCAGCGCCTTCGGGGGGAAGTATGGCTACACCTTC.

The J gene is TRBJ2-3, the V gene TRBV19; D possibly corresponds to TRBD1 (6 bases). The CDR3 sequence is 16 residues long. Germline V gene sequence: CDR1 LNHDA, CDR2 SQIVND (reference sequence). Trimming removed 4 bases at V and 1 base at J, with 15 bases between. The CDR3, as DNA: TGTGCCAGTAGTAGGGGGCGGACTCGCGGCACAGATACGCAGTATTTT. This sequence encodes CASSRGRTRGTDTQYF.

This clone was picked up one time. The chain joins TRBV10-2 to TRBJ2-1; D gene ambiguous. Germline loops: CDR1 WSHSY, CDR2 SAAADI. The V gene lost 6 bases and the J gene lost 0 bases, with 12 bases spanning the gap. This CDR3 region has 15 residues. Written as DNA, the CDR3 is TGCGCCAGCAGAATCGACACCAACTCCTACAATGAGCAGTTCTTC. Its translation is CASRIDTNSYNEQFF.

This rearrangement joins TRBV7-9 to TRBJ2-7; 8 bases line up with TRBD1. The CDR3 contains 16 residues. Germline trimming cut 5 bases from V and 7 bases from J; bases unmatched to any gene: 16. The V gene's germline CDR1 is SEHNR and CDR2 FQNEAQ (reference sequence). CDR3 in DNA: TGTGCCAGCAGCCCTCTCGACAGGGGCTCTTGGATGGAGCAGTACTTC. Its translation is CASSPLDRGSWMEQYF.

The J gene is TRBJ2-1, the V gene TRBV19, with D possibly matching TRBD2 (6 bases). V gave up 7 bases and J gave up 9 bases, with 31 bases separating them. This CDR3 has 18 amino acids. Germline loops: CDR1 LNHDA, CDR2 SQIVND (reference sequence). The CDR3 loop is CASTPQGPSALRNFEQFF. CDR3 in DNA: TGTGCCAGTACCCCCCAGGGACCTAGCGCCTTGCGGAACTTTGAGCAGTTCTTC.

V gene TRBV29-1 combines with J gene TRBJ1-2; D possibly corresponds to TRBD1 (5 bases). The length of the CDR3 is 10 residues. The V end was cut by 2 bases, the J end by 8 bases, with 6 bases between. Germline V gene data show CDR1 as SQVTM and CDR2 as ANQGSEA. The DNA of the CDR3 is TGCAGCGTTGAACAGGGAGGCTACACCTTC. Its translation: CSVEQGGYTF.

This chain links TRBV7-2 with TRBJ2-3; 15 bases agree with TRBD2. Germline loops: CDR1 SGHTA, CDR2 FQGNSA. The V gene end was trimmed by 3 bases and the J gene end by 6 bases; junction bases not matched to a gene: 13. This CDR3 is 19 amino acids long. The CDR3 DNA sequence: TGTGCCAGCAGCTTGTCGACAGCGGGACTAGCGGGAGGTGAGGATACGCAGTATTTT. It specifies CASSLSTAGLAGGEDTQYF.

The J gene is TRBJ2-1, the V gene TRBV4-2; 8 positions match TRBD2. CDR1 and CDR2 from the germline V gene are LGHNA and YNFKEQ. V was pared by 4 bases and J by 7 bases, with 9 bases of the junction left unmatched. This CDR3 comprises 15 residues. Here the CDR3 reads CASSRRAGEVNEQFF. CDR3 DNA sequence: TGTGCCAGCAGCCGAAGAGCGGGAGAGGTTAATGAGCAGTTCTTC.

The chain employs TRBV28 and TRBJ2-7; 12 bases line up with TRBD1. The J segment lost 0 bases and the V segment lost 5 bases, leaving 2 bases of the junction unmatched. The CDR3 sequence is 15 residues long. CDR1 and CDR2 from the germline V gene are MDHEN and SYDVKM. The CDR3 reads CASSRDRGLSYEQYF. CDR3 DNA: TGTGCCAGCAGTCGGGACAGGGGGCTCTCCTACGAGCAGTACTTC. Looking up the rest from reference TRBV28 and TRBJ2-7 gives the full variable domain: DVKVTQSSRYLVKRTGEKVFLECVQDMDHENMFWYRQDPGLGLRLIYFSYDVKMKEKGDIPEGYSVSREKKERFSLILESASTNQTSMYLCASSRDRGLSYEQYFGPGTRLTVT.

The rearrangement links TRBV10-3 to TRBJ2-1, with 16 nucleotides matching TRBD2. Germline V CDR1 and CDR2: ENHRY, SYGVKD. The CDR3 length is 17 residues. V shed 4 bases and J 2 bases; nucleotides not matched to a gene: 2. The CDR3 DNA sequence: TGTGCCATCAGTGCTGGGACTAGCGGGAGGGCCTACAATGAGCAGTTCTTC. Protein product: CAISAGTSGRAYNEQFF.

This chain connects TRBV5-1 to TRBJ2-6; D may be TRBD2 (5 bases). V lost 0 bases, J lost 0 bases, and 13 bases lay in between. Germline loops: CDR1 SGHRS, CDR2 YFSETQ. The CDR3 length is 18 residues. CDR3 sequence reads: CASSLEVRALSGANVLTF. The CDR3 DNA is TGCGCCAGCAGCTTGGAGGTGAGGGCACTCTCTGGGGCCAACGTCCTGACTTTC.

The rearrangement joins TRBV18 to TRBJ2-7, with 15 bases fitting TRBD2. The germline gives CDR1 KGHSH, CDR2 LQKENI. This CDR3 contains 18 residues. With 6 bases clipped from V and 3 bases from J, the junction kept 12 bases outside the gene matches. This chain's CDR3 is CASSLRTSGRALNYEQYF. In nucleotides, the CDR3 is TGTGCCAGCTCCCTCCGGACTAGCGGGAGGGCCCTCAACTACGAGCAGTACTTC.

The chain uses TRBV2 and TRBJ2-5; 8 bases align to TRBD1. Trimming took 1 base from V and 1 from J; bases not matched to a gene: 2. The CDR3 extends over 15 amino acids. CDR1 and CDR2 from the germline V gene are SNHLY and FYNNEI. In nucleotides, the CDR3 is TGTGCCAGCAGTGAAGTAACAGGGGGCCAAGAGACCCAGTACTTC. Protein sequence: CASSEVTGGQETQYF.